By frequency in the sample, the clone carrying this T cell receptor (beta chain) is large. Its antigen remains unidentified. This sample's TCRbeta library carried unique molecular identifier barcodes. TCRdb re-called the PCR reads with MiXCR, one entry per CDR3 protein. The sample holds 30,000 to 40,000 distinct CDR3 sequences, 5.5% to 7% seen once. The entry originates in a study of T-cell reconstitution after alpha-beta-depleted transplantation in children. Study outcomes and limitations: Most T-cell counts and diversity one year after the transplant came from T cells that were newly produced. Several hundred expanded graft clones reportedly were the source of alpha-beta T cells about two months after transplant. There were some patients whose high TCRbeta diversity at day 60 came from surviving recipient T cells and thymic progenitors.

This TCR came from a child younger than two who had a stem cell transplant for acute myeloid leukemia, so the T cells may come from the graft donor. The specimen comprised peripheral blood, sampled 60 days after TCRalphabeta/CD19-depleted stem cell transplant.

The CDR3 protein is CASSETGPLAKNIQYF. As DNA, the CDR3 is TGTGCCAGCAGTGAGACAGGTCCTCTAGCCAAAAACATTCAGTACTTC. The chain combines TRBV28 with TRBJ2-4; D possibly corresponds to TRBD1 (6 bases). Trimming removed 5 bases at V and 0 bases at J, with 14 bases between. From germline, CDR1 is MDHEN and CDR2 SYDVKM. The CDR3 sequence is 16 residues long. The variable domain in full, with the rest retrieved from reference TRBV28 and TRBJ2-4, is DVKVTQSSRYLVKRTGEKVFLECVQDMDHENMFWYRQDPGLGLRLIYFSYDVKMKEKGDIPEGYSVSREKKERFSLILESASTNQTSMYLCASSETGPLAKNIQYFGAGTRLSVL.